The text below deals with one TCR beta chain. The data originate from a study of T cell changes during pregnancy in multiple sclerosis. The CDR3 has 16 amino acids. CDR1 and CDR2 (germline): SGHTA, FQGNSA. V was shortened by 1 base and J by 0 bases, with 7 bases between the two germline ends. Method: immunoSEQ multiplex PCR; TCRdb's copy keeps in-frame clones and lacks some. The data contain fewer than 70,000 clones, 87% of them seen just once; the ten biggest clones take up roughly 5.3%. Sample: peripheral blood from another person, used as feeder cells. V and J are TRBV7-2 and TRBJ2-6, with D possibly being TRBD1 or TRBD2 (5 bases each). The sequence was obtained from a human donor whose cells served as feeder cells for cultures in a pregnancy study. Here the CDR3 DNA reads TGTGCCAGCAGCTTAGTTGGGGGCTCTGGGGCCAACGTCCTGACTTTC. Protein: CASSLVGGSGANVLTF.